Described below is a single T cell receptor beta chain sequence and its context. This clonotype has only a few counts. Its binding antigen is unknown. The sample holds no much larger clone one base away, and base qualities are not on file. The data were taken from a study of T cells after yellow fever vaccination (dated by TCRdb to between 2018 and 2021). Background on the whole study: Libraries from fractions with low cell numbers were prepared with the SMART-Seq v4 Ultra Low Input RNA kit. Blood was collected at multiple timepoints before and after primary and secondary immunization, and bulk PBMC replicates and cell subsets were isolated. To follow T-cell clones before and after both primary and booster YFV17D yellow fever vaccination, bulk TCR alpha and beta repertoires underwent longitudinal sequencing. Two healthy male donors, one aged 18 to 30 and one aged 30 to 39 years, were included in the cohort. Overall study results and their limits: Because only a couple of donors were included in the study, the extent to which the findings can be generalized is limited. Compared with the primary T-cell response, the secondary T-cell response was faster but weaker, reaching its peak on day 5 rather than on day 15. Computational filtering was needed because FACS-sorted repertoires could contain abundant contaminating clonotypes from the bulk population. A small share of clonotypes occurred in both CD4 and CD8 compartments, likely arising from convergent recombination. After the booster, most of the clones that had expanded following primary vaccination were detected again (around 95% of CD4 and 85% to 90% of CD8), which suggests that memory was broadly maintained.

In light of the paper, this sample's treatment or condition label describes: live attenuated yellow fever vaccine strain. Two biological replicates of bulk PBMCs were collected at each blood-draw timepoint. PBMCs were isolated from peripheral blood using a standard Ficoll-Paque protocol. RNA was extracted with TriZol from bulk PBMCs, CD4 and CD8 fractions, and dextramer-positive and dextramer-negative fractions. CDR1 and CDR2, per the germline V gene, are MRHNA and SNTAGT. Measured from the cysteine to the phenylalanine, the CDR3 is 13 residues long. Only the CDR3 DNA is retained, 39 bases long and in frame from the first base. V is reduced by 5 bases and J by 1 base, leaving a spacing of 8 bases between them. Reads for this sample came from an Illumina NovaSeq 6000. TCR cDNA was synthesized by 5'RACE template switching, through which a universal primer site and unique molecular identifiers were introduced. Priming of cDNA synthesis was performed from both the TCR alpha and TCR beta constant segments. Two PCR steps were used to amplify libraries, with sample barcodes and sequencing adapters being added in the second step. Sequencing of the libraries was done on either Illumina HiSeq 2500 (2x100 bp) or NovaSeq (2x150 bp). Processing in the source paper ran as follows. Demultiplexing of reads and collapsing into UMI consensus sequences were performed with MIGEC, and V(D)J alignment was carried out with MiXCR. Vaccine-responding clonotypes were identified with edgeR using replicate PBMC samples, with FDR below 0.01 and a log2 fold change above 5 up to day 15 being required. CD4 or CD8 identity was assigned to each bulk clonotype according to whether the clonotype was present at higher abundance in the sequenced CD4 repertoire or the sequenced CD8 repertoire. Using fastp trimming at Q25 and MiXCR clonotype assembly, TCRdb reanalyzed the public sequencing data and kept in-frame beta chains. Each CDR3 protein appears once, grouped with its most common genes and DNA. The V and J calls, along with clone size, are taken from TCRdb and not from the paper's own processing. Within this sample are 350,000 to 550,000 distinct CDR3 sequences, with under 20% of them counted one time only. Together, the top ten hold roughly a sixth of the sample.

The TCR was taken from a man aged 18 to 30 who received the YFV17D yellow fever vaccine. The sequencing used PBMCs, collected before the yellow fever booster vaccination. The sequence joins TRBV6-4 to TRBJ1-1; no D gene is confidently identified. The sequence in DNA is TGTGCCAGCAGTATGGAGGAGAACACTGAAGCTTTCTTT. This sequence encodes CASSMEENTEAFF.